This is a list of T cell receptor beta chains from one sample in a study of blood T cells in healthy people across ages. MiXCR, applied by TCRdb to the 5' RACE reads, yields one record per CDR3 protein. The top ten clones hold less than 8% of a sample with more than 1,400,000 distinct CDR3 sequences, around 39% of them seen once. Sequenced input: blood. The receptors were sampled from a woman between 18 and 30 years old in good health. The CDR3 runs from the conserved cysteine through the conserved F or W. A D gene is named only where the DNA matches it firmly. Clone size is stated in some rows and not others, as once, few, many or a class when expanded.

j_gene: TRBJ2-1; abundance: NA; d_gene: NA; v_gene: TRBV19; CDR3nt: TGTGCCAGTAGTGCCGACCGCTGGGGTGAGGGGTCTTACAATGAGCAGTTCTTC; CDR3aa: CASSADRWGEGSYNEQFF
j_gene: TRBJ1-6; abundance: NA; d_gene: TRBD1; v_gene: TRBV11-1; CDR3nt: TGTGCCAGCAGCTTAGACAGGGGTGCCTATAATTCACCCCTCCACTTT; CDR3aa: CASSLDRGAYNSPLHF
j_gene: TRBJ2-1; abundance: few; d_gene: NA; v_gene: TRBV7-2; CDR3nt: TGTGCCAGCAGCCCCGACCCCTGGACAGTATTCAATGAGCAGTTCTTC; CDR3aa: CASSPDPWTVFNEQFF
j_gene: TRBJ1-5; abundance: NA; d_gene: NA; v_gene: TRBV27; CDR3nt: TGTGCCAGCAGGGAGGGGGTCGGCAATCAGCCCCAGCATTTT; CDR3aa: CASREGVGNQPQHF
j_gene: TRBJ1-4; abundance: NA; d_gene: TRBD1; v_gene: TRBV2; CDR3nt: TGTGCCAGCCAAACAGGGGGTAGGGAAAAACTGTTTTTT; CDR3aa: CASQTGGREKLFF
j_gene: TRBJ1-2; abundance: NA; d_gene: NA; v_gene: TRBV6-5; CDR3nt: TGTGCCGGCAGTTACTCGATCCAGAACTATGGCTACACCTTC; CDR3aa: CAGSYSIQNYGYTF
j_gene: TRBJ2-5; abundance: few; d_gene: NA; v_gene: TRBV6-5; CDR3nt: TGTGCCAGCAGTTACCAACAGAGAGAGACCCAGTACTTC; CDR3aa: CASSYQQRETQYF
j_gene: TRBJ1-1; abundance: NA; d_gene: NA; v_gene: TRBV27; CDR3nt: TGTGCCAGCAGTTTGGGGTTGGAGAACACTGAAGCTTTCTTT; CDR3aa: CASSLGLENTEAFF
j_gene: TRBJ2-2; abundance: few; d_gene: TRBD2; v_gene: TRBV7-8; CDR3nt: TGTGCCAGCAGTCCTGGACTAGCGGGAGCCCGAGCCGGGGAGCTGTTTTTT; CDR3aa: CASSPGLAGARAGELFF
j_gene: TRBJ1-1; abundance: NA; d_gene: NA; v_gene: TRBV20-1; CDR3nt: TGCAGTGCTAAAGGACCGCCGGGACTCAACACTGAAGCTTTCTTT; CDR3aa: CSAKGPPGLNTEAFF
j_gene: TRBJ1-2; abundance: many; d_gene: NA; v_gene: TRBV27; CDR3nt: TGTGCCAGCAGTGTAAACAGCTTCTATGGCTACACCTTC; CDR3aa: CASSVNSFYGYTF
j_gene: TRBJ2-1; abundance: NA; d_gene: TRBD2; v_gene: TRBV7-9; CDR3nt: TGTGCCAGCAGCGCACCGGGACTAGCGGGTCCCAATGAGCAGTTCTTC; CDR3aa: CASSAPGLAGPNEQFF
j_gene: TRBJ2-3; abundance: few; d_gene: TRBD2; v_gene: TRBV12-3/TRBV12-4; CDR3nt: TGTGCCAGCATCTCACGGGGACTATCAAATACGCAGTATTTT; CDR3aa: CASISRGLSNTQYF
j_gene: TRBJ2-7; abundance: few; d_gene: TRBD2; v_gene: TRBV24-1; CDR3nt: TGTGCCACCGCTTCGCCTAGCGGGAGCGATGAGCAGTACTTC; CDR3aa: CATASPSGSDEQYF
j_gene: TRBJ2-5; abundance: NA; d_gene: TRBD1; v_gene: TRBV4-1; CDR3nt: TGCGCCAGCAGCCCTGGGGGACAGACCGGGGTGTTGTACCAAGAGACCCAGTACTTC; CDR3aa: CASSPGGQTGVLYQETQYF
j_gene: TRBJ1-5; abundance: few; d_gene: TRBD1; v_gene: TRBV7-2; CDR3nt: TGTGCCAGCAGCCCTCGGACAGGGGATGATCAGCCCCAGCATTTT; CDR3aa: CASSPRTGDDQPQHF
j_gene: TRBJ2-3; abundance: many; d_gene: TRBD1; v_gene: TRBV5-1; CDR3nt: TGTGCCAGCAGTTTGGGACAGAGCACAGATACGCAGTATTTT; CDR3aa: CASSLGQSTDTQYF
j_gene: TRBJ2-7; abundance: NA; d_gene: TRBD1; v_gene: TRBV20-1; CDR3nt: TGCAGTGCTCAATCCCCCGGGACAGGGGTCTACGAGCAGTACTTC; CDR3aa: CSAQSPGTGVYEQYF
j_gene: TRBJ1-5; abundance: few; d_gene: NA; v_gene: TRBV6-2/TRBV6-3; CDR3nt: TGTGCCAGCAGTTCCTCCCGGGGAGGGACCCGGCAGCCCCAGCATTTT; CDR3aa: CASSSSRGGTRQPQHF
j_gene: TRBJ2-3; abundance: few; d_gene: TRBD2; v_gene: TRBV20-1; CDR3nt: TGCAGTGCTAGATTCAGTGGCGGGAGGGCGGCAGATACGCAGTATTTT; CDR3aa: CSARFSGGRAADTQYF
j_gene: TRBJ2-1; abundance: few; d_gene: TRBD2; v_gene: TRBV5-1; CDR3nt: TGCGCCAGCAGCCGGGGGGTGGGCAATGAGCAGTTCTTC; CDR3aa: CASSRGVGNEQFF
j_gene: TRBJ2-5; abundance: few; d_gene: TRBD2; v_gene: TRBV6-5; CDR3nt: TGTGCCAGCAGTTACTCGATGTCTAGCGGGGGGCTAAAAGAGACCCAGTACTTC; CDR3aa: CASSYSMSSGGLKETQYF
j_gene: TRBJ2-3; abundance: once; d_gene: TRBD2; v_gene: TRBV3-1; CDR3nt: TGTGCCAGCAGCCAAGTCCGACCGGGACTAGCGGGAGTCAGGCACACAGATACGCAGTATTTT; CDR3aa: CASSQVRPGLAGVRHTDTQYF
j_gene: TRBJ2-6; abundance: NA; d_gene: NA; v_gene: TRBV2; CDR3nt: TGTGCCAGCAGTGACAGAGGCCGCTCTGGGGCCAACGTCCTGACTTTC; CDR3aa: CASSDRGRSGANVLTF
j_gene: TRBJ2-2; abundance: NA; d_gene: NA; v_gene: TRBV7-9; CDR3nt: TGTGCCAGCAGACCCCGAGTGAGGGGTTCGAACACCGGGGAGCTGTTTTTT; CDR3aa: CASRPRVRGSNTGELFF
j_gene: TRBJ1-1; abundance: NA; d_gene: NA; v_gene: TRBV25-1; CDR3nt: TGTGCCAGCAGCCCAAGCCACCCGAGGGGGAACACTGAAGCTTTCTTT; CDR3aa: CASSPSHPRGNTEAFF
j_gene: TRBJ2-1; abundance: NA; d_gene: TRBD2; v_gene: TRBV27; CDR3nt: TGTGCCAGCAGTCCCGACCCAAGCGGGAGGGCATCGTTGGGACAGTTCTTC; CDR3aa: CASSPDPSGRASLGQFF
j_gene: TRBJ2-3; abundance: NA; d_gene: TRBD2; v_gene: TRBV7-2; CDR3nt: TGTGCCAGCAGACAACTAGCGGGGAGCTTCACAGATACGCAGTATTTT; CDR3aa: CASRQLAGSFTDTQYF
j_gene: TRBJ2-3; abundance: NA; d_gene: NA; v_gene: TRBV2; CDR3nt: TGTGCCAGCAGTACCGGCCTCACAGATACGCAGTATTTT; CDR3aa: CASSTGLTDTQYF
j_gene: TRBJ2-3; abundance: NA; d_gene: TRBD2; v_gene: TRBV7-4; CDR3nt: TGTGCCAGCAGCTTATCGGGACTAGCGGGAGACACCTGTGGGGATACGCAGTATTTT; CDR3aa: CASSLSGLAGDTCGDTQYF
j_gene: TRBJ2-7; abundance: NA; d_gene: NA; v_gene: TRBV10-3; CDR3nt: TGTGCCATCAGTGAGCCGATCTCCGAGCAGTACTTC; CDR3aa: CAISEPISEQYF
j_gene: TRBJ2-1; abundance: NA; d_gene: TRBD2; v_gene: TRBV13; CDR3nt: TGTGCCAGCAGCTTAGAACAGGGTCGTTTAGCGGGGTCCCTCAATGAGCAGTTCTTC; CDR3aa: CASSLEQGRLAGSLNEQFF
j_gene: TRBJ2-5; abundance: NA; d_gene: NA; v_gene: TRBV7-3; CDR3nt: TGTGCCAGCAGCCCTACGACCGGGGGTGAGCAGTACTTC; CDR3aa: CASSPTTGGEQYF
j_gene: TRBJ1-1; abundance: NA; d_gene: NA; v_gene: TRBV12-5; CDR3nt: TGTGCTAGTGGAGCGGGGTACAACACTGAAGCTTTCTTT; CDR3aa: CASGAGYNTEAFF
j_gene: TRBJ1-4; abundance: few; d_gene: NA; v_gene: TRBV3-1; CDR3nt: TGTGCCAGCAGCCAAGGGGGGCCTGGGACCGAAAAACTGTTTTTT; CDR3aa: CASSQGGPGTEKLFF
j_gene: TRBJ2-4; abundance: NA; d_gene: TRBD2; v_gene: TRBV10-2; CDR3nt: TGCGCCAGCAGTGAGTCGCCTAGCGGGGGGGCAAACATTCAGTACTTC; CDR3aa: CASSESPSGGANIQYF
j_gene: TRBJ2-7; abundance: NA; d_gene: TRBD1; v_gene: TRBV5-1; CDR3nt: TGCGCCAGCAGCTCCCCGGGACAGGGGGGTCACGAGCAGTACTTC; CDR3aa: CASSSPGQGGHEQYF
j_gene: TRBJ1-2; abundance: NA; d_gene: NA; v_gene: TRBV20-1; CDR3nt: TGCAGTGCCAGGCAGCAGAACTATGGCTACACCTTC; CDR3aa: CSARQQNYGYTF
j_gene: TRBJ1-1; abundance: NA; d_gene: NA; v_gene: TRBV9; CDR3nt: TGTGCCAGCAGCTTCTTGCAGGGAGGCACTGAAGCTTTCTTT; CDR3aa: CASSFLQGGTEAFF
j_gene: TRBJ2-1; abundance: NA; d_gene: NA; v_gene: TRBV29-1; CDR3nt: TGCAGCGTACGAACCCCGGGTACCTACAATGAGCAGTTCTTC; CDR3aa: CSVRTPGTYNEQFF
j_gene: TRBJ2-5; abundance: few; d_gene: TRBD2; v_gene: TRBV7-9; CDR3nt: TGTGCCAGCAAAAGAGCGGGGGGGTACTTC; CDR3aa: CASKRAGGYF
j_gene: TRBJ2-7; abundance: NA; d_gene: NA; v_gene: TRBV14; CDR3nt: TGTGCCAGCAGCCAAAATCGACTAGTGGCGACCGACGAGCAGTACTTC; CDR3aa: CASSQNRLVATDEQYF
j_gene: TRBJ2-1; abundance: few; d_gene: NA; v_gene: TRBV20-1; CDR3nt: TGCGGTGCTAGGCCGGACGAGCAGTTCTTC; CDR3aa: CGARPDEQFF
j_gene: TRBJ1-1; abundance: few; d_gene: NA; v_gene: TRBV7-9; CDR3nt: TGTGCCAGCAGCTTAGCCCCCAGGGCTGAAGCTTTCTTT; CDR3aa: CASSLAPRAEAFF
j_gene: TRBJ2-7; abundance: NA; d_gene: NA; v_gene: TRBV7-3; CDR3nt: TGTGCCAGCAGCTTAGCGGGGGCGAACTACAATGAGCAGTACTTC; CDR3aa: CASSLAGANYNEQYF
j_gene: TRBJ1-2; abundance: NA; d_gene: NA; v_gene: TRBV16; CDR3nt: TGTGCCAGCAGCCAATTGGGCCCGACCGACTACTATGGCTACACCTTC; CDR3aa: CASSQLGPTDYYGYTF
j_gene: TRBJ2-4; abundance: NA; d_gene: NA; v_gene: TRBV20-1; CDR3nt: TGCAGTGCTAGAGATCGCTACGAGGGGTGGAGAAACATTCAGTACTTC; CDR3aa: CSARDRYEGWRNIQYF
j_gene: TRBJ2-1; abundance: NA; d_gene: NA; v_gene: TRBV12-3/TRBV12-4; CDR3nt: TGTGCCAGCAGTTTCAGTAGCGGCGCTAATGAGCAGTTCTTC; CDR3aa: CASSFSSGANEQFF
j_gene: TRBJ2-3; abundance: NA; d_gene: NA; v_gene: TRBV5-1; CDR3nt: TGCGCCAGCAGCTTGGCGGTTCGGGGAACGACAGATACGCAGTATTTT; CDR3aa: CASSLAVRGTTDTQYF
j_gene: TRBJ2-1; abundance: few; d_gene: NA; v_gene: TRBV7-2; CDR3nt: TGTGCCAGCAGCTTAGGGGCGGGCGGACAATACAATGAGCAGTTCTTC; CDR3aa: CASSLGAGGQYNEQFF
j_gene: TRBJ2-5; abundance: NA; d_gene: NA; v_gene: TRBV7-9; CDR3nt: TGTGCCAGCAGCTTAACTACGGAGGGTAGGGAGACCCAGTACTTC; CDR3aa: CASSLTTEGRETQYF
j_gene: TRBJ2-7; abundance: NA; d_gene: TRBD2; v_gene: TRBV20-1; CDR3nt: TGCAGTGCTAGAGATTCCGGTAAAATCTACGGTAGCGGGAGGGCCAACGAGCAGTACTTC; CDR3aa: CSARDSGKIYGSGRANEQYF
j_gene: TRBJ2-7; abundance: NA; d_gene: TRBD1; v_gene: TRBV12-3/TRBV12-4; CDR3nt: TGTGCCAGCACCGACAGGGCTTTGGGTACCTACGAGCAGTACTTC; CDR3aa: CASTDRALGTYEQYF
j_gene: TRBJ2-7; abundance: NA; d_gene: NA; v_gene: TRBV28; CDR3nt: TGTGCCAGCAGTTTAGTAGGGGCTATGAACGAGCAGTACTTC; CDR3aa: CASSLVGAMNEQYF
j_gene: TRBJ1-3; abundance: NA; d_gene: NA; v_gene: TRBV11-2; CDR3nt: TGTGCCAGCAGCCATCCGACAGGACCCTCTGGAAACACCATATATTTT; CDR3aa: CASSHPTGPSGNTIYF